Listed below are T cell receptor beta chains from one sample, sequenced in a study of OX40 agonist ivuxolimab in advanced cancers. Using immunoSEQ multiplex PCR, the repertoire was profiled, and TCRdb retains in-frame clones only, with some absent. The profile shows 60,000 to 80,000 clones, roughly 78% of them singletons. The sample here was CD4+ or CD8+ T cells sorted from blood, taken in a trial of the OX40 agonist ivuxolimab. The receptors were sampled from an adult with an advanced solid tumor such as melanoma, head and neck, liver or kidney cancer. CDR3s include the opening cysteine and the closing phenylalanine or tryptophan. A D gene is named only where the DNA matches it firmly. Not every row has a clone size; where given, it reads once, few, many or a size class.

D: TRBD1; size: NA; V: TRBV7-9; J: TRBJ1-6; DNA: TGTGCCAGCAGCTCGGGAAGGACAGGCTATAATTCACCCCTCCACTTT; CDR3: CASSSGRTGYNSPLHF
D: TRBD1; size: NA; V: TRBV5-1; J: TRBJ2-3; DNA: TGCGCCAGCAGCTCGACAGGGGCTGGCACAGATACGCAGTATTTT; CDR3: CASSSTGAGTDTQYF
D: TRBD1; size: NA; V: TRBV11-2; J: TRBJ2-5; DNA: TGTGCCAGCAGCTCTGTGGGGACAGGGGCCACGGAGACCCAGTACTTC; CDR3: CASSSVGTGATETQYF
D: TRBD2; size: NA; V: TRBV6-5; J: TRBJ2-3; DNA: TGTGCCAGCAGTTCTCCCGGGACTAGCGGCGAAGATACGCAGTATTTT; CDR3: CASSSPGTSGEDTQYF
D: TRBD1; size: NA; V: TRBV6-5; J: TRBJ1-2; DNA: TGTGCCAGCACCCGTGGGACAGGAGTGGGCTACACCTTC; CDR3: CASTRGTGVGYTF
D: NA; size: few; V: TRBV9; J: TRBJ2-1; DNA: TGTGCCAGCAGCCCTCGACAGGTAAGCTCCTACAATGAGCAGTTCTTC; CDR3: CASSPRQVSSYNEQFF
D: TRBD2; size: NA; V: TRBV19; J: TRBJ2-3; DNA: TGTGCCAGTAGTTCAGGACTAGCGGGATTCTATAGCACAGATACGCAGTATTTT; CDR3: CASSSGLAGFYSTDTQYF
D: TRBD2; size: once; V: TRBV11-2; J: TRBJ2-3; DNA: TGTGCCAGCAGCTTTAGCGGGGGGGCGACAGATACGCAGTATTTT; CDR3: CASSFSGGATDTQYF
D: TRBD2; size: NA; V: TRBV14; J: TRBJ2-5; DNA: TGTGCCAGCAGCTTCGCGGGGGGCCGTGAGACCCAGTACTTC; CDR3: CASSFAGGRETQYF
D: TRBD1; size: once; V: TRBV4-3; J: TRBJ2-1; DNA: TGCGCCAGCAGCCAGCGACAGGGTTCCTACAATGAGCAGTTCTTC; CDR3: CASSQRQGSYNEQFF
D: NA; size: NA; V: TRBV5-6; J: TRBJ2-7; DNA: TGTGCCAGCAGCCCACTAAGTACCTACGAGCAGTACTTC; CDR3: CASSPLSTYEQYF
D: NA; size: NA; V: TRBV27; J: TRBJ2-7; DNA: TGTGCCAGCAGTCCTAGAAGGGGCTACGAGCAGTACTTC; CDR3: CASSPRRGYEQYF
D: NA; size: NA; V: TRBV28; J: TRBJ2-1; DNA: TGTGCCAGCAGTTTCTCTGACTCCTACAATGAGCAGTTCTTC; CDR3: CASSFSDSYNEQFF
D: NA; size: NA; V: TRBV7-9; J: TRBJ2-5; DNA: TGTGCCAGCAGCTTAGCAGGAGGGGAGACCCAGTACTTC; CDR3: CASSLAGGETQYF
D: NA; size: NA; V: TRBV21-1; J: TRBJ2-5; DNA: TGTGCCAGCAGCAAATGGTGCAGGGGGCTAGGTATTGTTCGGGAGACCCAGTACTTC; CDR3: CASSKWCRGLGIVRETQYF
D: TRBD2; size: NA; V: TRBV10-3; J: TRBJ2-1; DNA: TGTGCCATCAGTGATGGGACTAGCAGCCACTATGAGCAGTTCTTC; CDR3: CAISDGTSSHYEQFF
D: NA; size: NA; V: TRBV27; J: TRBJ1-1; DNA: TGTGCCAGCAGTTTTGGTGTGGGTGAAGCTTTCTTT; CDR3: CASSFGVGEAFF
D: NA; size: NA; V: TRBV19; J: TRBJ2-2; DNA: TGTGCCAGTAGTATCGGAAGCTTCCTAACGGCGGAGCTGTTTTTT; CDR3: CASSIGSFLTAELFF
D: TRBD1; size: NA; V: TRBV5-8; J: TRBJ2-5; DNA: TGTGCCAGCGTGAGGGAATCAGGGGGAAAGACCCAGTACTTC; CDR3: CASVRESGGKTQYF
D: TRBD1; size: once; V: TRBV7-9; J: TRBJ2-5; DNA: TGTGCCAGCAGCTTCGGACAGGGAAGAGGGGAGACCCAGTACTTC; CDR3: CASSFGQGRGETQYF
D: NA; size: NA; V: TRBV4-1; J: TRBJ2-7; DNA: TGCGCCAGCACCCTAACAGGACTCAGCACCGACGAGCAGTACTTC; CDR3: CASTLTGLSTDEQYF
D: NA; size: few; V: TRBV28; J: TRBJ1-5; DNA: TGTGCCAGCAGTTTAGAGGACAGAAGAAATCAGCCCCAGCATTTT; CDR3: CASSLEDRRNQPQHF
D: NA; size: NA; V: TRBV19; J: TRBJ1-2; DNA: TGTGCCAGTAGTATTGCCGCTTGGGGGCTTGATGGCTACACCTTC; CDR3: CASSIAAWGLDGYTF
D: NA; size: few; V: TRBV27; J: TRBJ2-7; DNA: TGTGCCAGCAGTTTTGGCCAGGGAAGCGAGCAGTACTTC; CDR3: CASSFGQGSEQYF
D: NA; size: NA; V: TRBV27; J: TRBJ1-2; DNA: TGTGCCAGCAGTAGACGACAGGACCTCAAGGACTATGGCTACACCTTC; CDR3: CASSRRQDLKDYGYTF
D: TRBD1; size: once; V: TRBV10-3; J: TRBJ1-2; DNA: TGTGCCATCAGTGTGATAGGGGGCGGAAACTATGGCTACACCTTC; CDR3: CAISVIGGGNYGYTF
D: NA; size: NA; V: TRBV7-3; J: TRBJ2-7; DNA: TGTGCCAGCAGCTCCGGACAGTCTCACGAGCAGTACTTC; CDR3: CASSSGQSHEQYF
D: TRBD1; size: NA; V: TRBV29-1; J: TRBJ1-1; DNA: TGCAGCGTTGAAGGGTGGACAGGGTTCATGAACACTGAAGCTTTCTTT; CDR3: CSVEGWTGFMNTEAFF
D: NA; size: NA; V: TRBV18; J: TRBJ2-5; DNA: TGTGCCAGCTCACCCCGGACCACCTTGGGAGAGACCCAGTACTTC; CDR3: CASSPRTTLGETQYF
D: NA; size: NA; V: TRBV11-2; J: TRBJ2-1; DNA: TGTGCCAGCAGCTTAGAGGTCAGGCAGTTCTTC; CDR3: CASSLEVRQFF
D: NA; size: NA; V: TRBV6-5; J: TRBJ2-7; DNA: TGTGCCAGCAGACCCCCGGCAGGTTCCTACGAGCAGTACTTC; CDR3: CASRPPAGSYEQYF
D: TRBD1; size: NA; V: TRBV6-1; J: TRBJ1-2; DNA: TGTGCCAGCAGGGGACAGGGGGACTATGGCTACACCTTC; CDR3: CASRGQGDYGYTF
D: NA; size: NA; V: TRBV15; J: TRBJ2-1; DNA: TGTGCCACCAGCAGAGATCCCACCTGGGGTGGGGAGATCTACAATGAGCAGTTCTTC; CDR3: CATSRDPTWGGEIYNEQFF
D: NA; size: once; V: TRBV6-1; J: TRBJ2-7; DNA: TGTGCCAGCGGGGCGAGCGGCTACGAGCAGTACTTC; CDR3: CASGASGYEQYF
D: NA; size: NA; V: TRBV6-4; J: TRBJ2-2; DNA: TGTGCCAGCAGTGCCAACAGCGTTAACACCGGGGAGCTGTTTTTT; CDR3: CASSANSVNTGELFF
D: TRBD1; size: NA; V: TRBV5-6; J: TRBJ2-7; DNA: TGTGCCAGCAGCTTGAATCGGTACAGGGGAGACGAGCAGTACTTC; CDR3: CASSLNRYRGDEQYF
D: TRBD1; size: NA; V: TRBV7-2; J: TRBJ1-5; DNA: TGTGCCAGCAGCCCAAGGACAGGGGCGCAGCCCCAGCATTTT; CDR3: CASSPRTGAQPQHF
D: NA; size: NA; V: TRBV11-2; J: TRBJ2-5; DNA: TGTGCCAGCAGCGTGATTCGCGGGCTAACACCGGAGCAGTACTTC; CDR3: CASSVIRGLTPEQYF
D: TRBD1; size: NA; V: TRBV18; J: TRBJ1-5; DNA: TGTGCCAGCTCACCACGGGTGAGGGACAGGGCCTTCAATCAGCCCCAGCATTTT; CDR3: CASSPRVRDRAFNQPQHF
D: NA; size: few; V: TRBV6-1; J: TRBJ2-7; DNA: TGTGCCAGCAGTGAATGGAACACCTACGGTGAGGACGAGCAGTACTTC; CDR3: CASSEWNTYGEDEQYF